This T cell receptor (beta chain) is from a study of T cell responses to AZD1222 COVID-19 vaccine. Study results and caveats: Unmutated variant regions reportedly attract nearly half of all spike-specific TCRs. CD4 TCRs associated with vaccination spanned spike, dominating at 160-218 and 743-854. Most donors were white British and more were female, and clonal diversity was possibly underestimated. Only a handful of AZD1222 recipients were seropositive at baseline.

This clone was observed a handful of times. Its antigen remains unknown. Clones were sequenced by immunoSEQ multiplex PCR, and TCRdb holds only the in-frame ones, with some missing. The sample holds 150,000 to 200,000 clones, 85% to 90% seen once. The V gene lost 0 bases and the J gene lost 6 bases, with 12 bases spanning the gap. The CDR3 runs 15 residues. CDR1 and CDR2 from the germline V gene are SGDLS and YYNGEE. The receptor's source is an adult in good health. This specimen consisted of peripheral blood, obtained on day 0 of AZD1222 vaccination. The chain carries TRBV9 and TRBJ1-4, with D perhaps TRBD1 (5 bases). Written as DNA, the CDR3 is TGTGCCAGCAGCGTAGTAGGGGCAAGTTATGAAAAACTGTTTTTT. Translating gives CASSVVGASYEKLFF.